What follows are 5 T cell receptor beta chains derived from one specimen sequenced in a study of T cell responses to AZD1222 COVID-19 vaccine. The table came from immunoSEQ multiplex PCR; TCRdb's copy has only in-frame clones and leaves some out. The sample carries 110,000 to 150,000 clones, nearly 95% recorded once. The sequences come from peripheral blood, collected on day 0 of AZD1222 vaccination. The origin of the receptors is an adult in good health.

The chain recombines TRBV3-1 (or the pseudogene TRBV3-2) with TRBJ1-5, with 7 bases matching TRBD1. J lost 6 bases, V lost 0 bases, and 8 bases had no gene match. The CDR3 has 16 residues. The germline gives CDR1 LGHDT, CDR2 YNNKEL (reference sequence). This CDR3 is CASSQDTRGRGQPQHF. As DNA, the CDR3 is TGTGCCAGCAGCCAAGATACGAGGGGGCGAGGTCAGCCCCAGCATTTT.

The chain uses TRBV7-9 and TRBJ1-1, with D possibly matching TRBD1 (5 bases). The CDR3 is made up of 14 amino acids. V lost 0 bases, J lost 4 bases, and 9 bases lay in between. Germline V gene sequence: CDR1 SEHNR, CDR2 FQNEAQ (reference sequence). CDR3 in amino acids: CASSLAGVSTEAFF. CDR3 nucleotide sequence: TGTGCCAGCAGCTTAGCAGGGGTCAGCACTGAAGCTTTCTTT.

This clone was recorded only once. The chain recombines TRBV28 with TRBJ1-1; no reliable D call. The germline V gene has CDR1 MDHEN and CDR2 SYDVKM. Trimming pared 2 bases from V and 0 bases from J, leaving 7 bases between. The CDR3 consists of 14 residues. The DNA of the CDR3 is TGTGCCAGCAGTTTAGGGGAGATGAACACTGAAGCTTTCTTT. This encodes CASSLGEMNTEAFF.

The CDR3 coding sequence is TGTGCCAGCAGTCACAAAAACACCATATATTTT. It encodes CASSHKNTIYF. The V call is TRBV12-3 or TRBV12-4, the J call TRBJ1-3; D call uncertain. Trimming removed 5 bases at V and 6 bases at J, with 5 bases between. This CDR3 has 11 amino acids.

The DNA for the CDR3 is TGTGCCAGTAGTATCAAGGGGACAGAGTTCTACGAGCAGTACTTC. Translated: CASSIKGTEFYEQYF. This rearrangement joins TRBV19 to TRBJ2-7, with 7 bases lining up with TRBD1. Looked up from germline, CDR1 is LNHDA and CDR2 is SQIVND (reference sequence). The CDR3 covers 15 residues. V lost 3 bases, J lost 3 bases, and 8 bases stayed unmatched.